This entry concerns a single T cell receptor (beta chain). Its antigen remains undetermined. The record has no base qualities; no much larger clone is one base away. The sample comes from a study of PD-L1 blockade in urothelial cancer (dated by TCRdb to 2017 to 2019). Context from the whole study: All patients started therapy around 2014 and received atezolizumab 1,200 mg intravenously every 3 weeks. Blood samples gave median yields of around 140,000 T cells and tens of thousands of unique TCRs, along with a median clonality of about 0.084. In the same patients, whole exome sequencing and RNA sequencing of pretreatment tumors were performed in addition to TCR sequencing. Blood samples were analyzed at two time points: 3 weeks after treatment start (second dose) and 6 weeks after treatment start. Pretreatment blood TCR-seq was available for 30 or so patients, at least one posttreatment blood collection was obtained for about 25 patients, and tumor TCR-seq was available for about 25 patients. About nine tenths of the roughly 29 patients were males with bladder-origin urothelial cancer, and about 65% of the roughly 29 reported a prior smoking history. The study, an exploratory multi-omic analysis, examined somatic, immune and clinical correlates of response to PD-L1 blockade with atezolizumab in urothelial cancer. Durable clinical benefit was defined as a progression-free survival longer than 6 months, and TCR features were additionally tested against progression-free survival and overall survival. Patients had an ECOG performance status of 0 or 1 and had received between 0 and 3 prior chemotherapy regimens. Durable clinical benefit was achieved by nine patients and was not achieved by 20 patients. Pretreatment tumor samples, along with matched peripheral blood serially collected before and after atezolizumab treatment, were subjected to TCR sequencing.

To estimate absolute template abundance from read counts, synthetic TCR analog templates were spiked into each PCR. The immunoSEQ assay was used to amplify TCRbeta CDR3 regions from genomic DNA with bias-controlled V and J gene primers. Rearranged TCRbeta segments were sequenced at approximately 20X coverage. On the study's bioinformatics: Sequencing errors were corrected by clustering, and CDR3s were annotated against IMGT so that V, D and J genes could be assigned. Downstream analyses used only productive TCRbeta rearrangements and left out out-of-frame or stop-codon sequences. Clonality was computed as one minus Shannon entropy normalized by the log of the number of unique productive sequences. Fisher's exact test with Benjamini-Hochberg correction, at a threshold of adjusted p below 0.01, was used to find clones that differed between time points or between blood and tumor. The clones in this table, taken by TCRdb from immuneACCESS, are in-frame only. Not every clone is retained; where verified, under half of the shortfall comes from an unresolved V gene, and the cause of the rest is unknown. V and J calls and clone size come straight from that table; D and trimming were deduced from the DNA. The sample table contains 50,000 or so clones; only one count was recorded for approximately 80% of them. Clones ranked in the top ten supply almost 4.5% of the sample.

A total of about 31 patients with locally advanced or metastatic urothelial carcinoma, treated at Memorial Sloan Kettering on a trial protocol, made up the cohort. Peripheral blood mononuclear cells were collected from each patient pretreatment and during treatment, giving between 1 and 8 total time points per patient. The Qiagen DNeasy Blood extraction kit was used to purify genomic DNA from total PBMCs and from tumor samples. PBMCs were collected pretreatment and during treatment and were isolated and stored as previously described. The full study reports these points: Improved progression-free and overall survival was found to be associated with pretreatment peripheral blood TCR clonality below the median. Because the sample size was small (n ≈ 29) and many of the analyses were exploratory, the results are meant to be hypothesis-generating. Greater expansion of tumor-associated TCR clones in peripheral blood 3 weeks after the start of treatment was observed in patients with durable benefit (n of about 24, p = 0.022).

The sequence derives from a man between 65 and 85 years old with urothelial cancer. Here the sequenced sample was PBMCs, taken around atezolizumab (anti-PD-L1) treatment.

This receptor has the CDR3 CAISRDSLYGYTF. The DNA is as follows: TGTGCCATCAGTCGGGACAGTCTCTATGGCTACACCTTC. The receptor chain draws on TRBV10-3 and TRBJ1-2; 7 of the junction bases match TRBD1. Germline trimming amounts to 5 bases on V and 4 bases on J, with 4 as the count of junction bases outside the gene matches. The CDR3, cysteine through phenylalanine, is 13 amino acids long. Kept here is only the CDR3 DNA, which spans 39 bases and is read in frame from base 1. From a lookup of the germline V gene, CDR1 and CDR2 are ENHRY and SYGVKD.